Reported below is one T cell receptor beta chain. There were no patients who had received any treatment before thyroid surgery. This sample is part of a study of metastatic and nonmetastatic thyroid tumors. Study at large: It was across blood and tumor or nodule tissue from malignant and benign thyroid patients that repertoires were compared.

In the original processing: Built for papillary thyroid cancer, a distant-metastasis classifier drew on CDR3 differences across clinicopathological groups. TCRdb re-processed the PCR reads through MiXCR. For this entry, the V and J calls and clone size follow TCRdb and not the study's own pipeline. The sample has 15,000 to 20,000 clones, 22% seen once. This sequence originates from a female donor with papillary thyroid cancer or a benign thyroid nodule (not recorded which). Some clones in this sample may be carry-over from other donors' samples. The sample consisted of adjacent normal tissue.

Here the CDR3 DNA reads TGTGCCAGCAGCTTATTGAGGGGCCTGTACCCCTACGAGCAGTACTTC. It specifies CASSLLRGLYPYEQYF. The genes are TRBV11-2 and TRBJ2-7; D could derive from TRBD1 or TRBD2 (5 bases each). The CDR3 consists of 16 residues. Trimming pared 2 bases from V and 2 bases from J, leaving 16 bases between. Germline assignment: CDR1 SGHAT and CDR2 FQNNGV.